This T cell receptor beta chain comes out of a study of OX40 agonist ivuxolimab in advanced cancers. Study-level findings and limits: CD8+ T cells were the subset that, on average, had more expanded clones than CD4+.

This CDR3 has 16 residues. Germline values: CDR1 SNHLY, CDR2 FYNNEI. V was shortened by 4 bases and J by 0 bases, with 16 bases between the two germline ends. Profiling relied on immunoSEQ multiplex PCR, and the TCRdb table lists in-frame clones only, not all of them. The profile shows approximately 89,000 clones, 91% of them singletons. A note on this clone: Antigen unknown.

People who had autoimmune disease history or systemic immunosuppression were excluded. Blood samples were obtained at baseline, cycle 4 day 1, and cycle 7 day 1. The receptor's source is an adult with an advanced solid tumor such as melanoma, head and neck, liver or kidney cancer. This chain uses TRBV2 with TRBJ2-7; D is tentatively TRBD1 or TRBD2 (5 bases each). Material: CD4+ or CD8+ T cells sorted from blood, obtained in a trial of the OX40 agonist ivuxolimab. CDR3 DNA sequence: TGTGCCAGCAGTGCCCGGGACCCCCAGCCCTCCTACGAGCAGTACTTC. This gives the protein CASSARDPQPSYEQYF.